The sequence of this T cell receptor (beta chain) was determined in a study of cytomegalovirus exposure and HLA in healthy donors. Study in general: The 666 first-cohort repertoires shared a platform with the 130 or so validation repertoires, as reported in a later analysis.

Measured with immunoSEQ multiplex PCR; TCRdb has only the in-frame clones, and not every one. Found here are 250,000 to 300,000 clones, 65% to 90% of them singletons; the top ten hold 1%. The CDR3 loop spans 15 amino acids. The germline V gene encodes CDR1 SGHAT and CDR2 FQNNGV. The V end was cut by 1 base, the J end by 8 bases, with 17 bases between. Input material: PBMCs. The chain is built from TRBV11-2 and TRBJ1-2, with D possibly TRBD1 on 5 matching bases. This receptor was obtained from a woman aged 18 to 35 in good health and CMV-seronegative. The CDR3 nucleotides are TGTGCCAGCAGCTTAGGTCCCACCCAGGGTGTAGGCTACACCTTC. This codes for CASSLGPTQGVGYTF.